These 9 T cell receptor beta chains were all obtained from the same sample, sequenced in a study of blood T cell repertoires in COVID-19. Measured with immunoSEQ multiplex PCR; TCRdb has only the in-frame clones, and not every one. This repertoire shows a few hundred thousand clones, 75% to 85% found once; its top ten account for 1.3%. Source material: peripheral blood. Source of these receptors: a woman under 40 with COVID-19, enrolled during active disease.

The chain links TRBV7-9 to TRBJ1-1; no clear D. Trimming stripped 7 bases from V and 0 bases from J, with 6 bases between. Per germline, CDR1 SEHNR and CDR2 FQNEAQ (reference sequence). This CDR3 has 12 amino acids. The CDR3 spells CASTYMNTEAFF. The CDR3 DNA sequence: TGTGCCAGCACCTATATGAACACTGAAGCTTTCTTT.

The rearrangement links TRBV5-1 to TRBJ2-3; D might be TRBD2 (5 bases). The germline V gene encodes CDR1 SGHRS and CDR2 YFSETQ. This CDR3 has 15 residues. The ends were cut back, 0 bases at V and 6 bases at J, with 14 bases in the middle. For the CDR3, the DNA is TGCGCCAGCAGCTTGGCGCCCGGGGTGTCGGATACGCAGTATTTT. As protein: CASSLAPGVSDTQYF.

The V call is TRBV5-1, the J call TRBJ2-7; D is unresolved. V lost 7 bases to trimming and J lost 6 bases, with 17 bases between them. This CDR3 is built from 13 residues. Germline CDR1 is SGHRS and CDR2 is YFSETQ. CDR3 coding DNA: TGCGCCAGCGGGTCGACTGCTATTTCCGAGCAGTACTTC. Protein sequence: CASGSTAISEQYF. The variable domain in full, completed from reference TRBV5-1 and TRBJ2-7, reads KAGVTQTPRYLIKTRGQQVTLSCSPISGHRSVSWYQQTPGQGLQFLFEYFSETQRNKGNFPGRFSGRQFSNSRSEMNVSTLELGDSALYLCASGSTAISEQYFGPGTRLTVT.

This chain joins TRBV2 and TRBJ2-6; TRBD2 matches at 8 bases. The CDR3 sequence is 16 residues long. V gave up 7 bases and J gave up 2 bases; unmatched junction bases: 7. Germline lookup yields CDR1 SNHLY and CDR2 FYNNEI. CDR3 in DNA: TGTGCCAGCACTACGGGAGGGCCAACTGGGGCCAACGTCCTGACTTTC. Residues: CASTTGGPTGANVLTF.

The V call is TRBV24-1, the J call TRBJ2-5, with 9 nucleotides matching TRBD1. The CDR3 is 15 residues long. Germline CDR1 KGHDR, CDR2 SFDVKD. After removal of 3 bases from V and 3 bases from J, the junction contained 4 bases not matched to a gene. CDR3 in amino acids: CATSDGDRAKETQYF. DNA of the CDR3: TGTGCCACCAGTGATGGGGACAGGGCAAAAGAGACCCAGTACTTC.

This clone was counted a single time. The chain carries TRBV6-2 or TRBV6-3 and TRBJ1-2; TRBD1 might be the D (6 bases). The V end lost 2 bases, the J end lost 2 bases, and 6 bases lay between the germline ends. The CDR3 contains 13 residues. Germline CDR1 and CDR2: MNHEY and SVGEGT. CDR3 in DNA: TGTGCCAGCAGTTACACAGGGAACTATGGCTACACCTTC. Protein product: CASSYTGNYGYTF.

J is TRBJ2-1 and V is TRBV14; 9 nucleotides align to TRBD2. CDR3 length: 15 amino acids. The junction had 1 base not matched to a gene; V was cut back by 0 bases and J by 4 bases. CDR1 SGHDN and CDR2 FVKESK come from the germline V gene. The CDR3 DNA reads as TGTGCCAGCAGCCAAGAGAGCGGGGGGTACAATGAGCAGTTCTTC. It encodes CASSQESGGYNEQFF. Full variable domain (rest looked up from reference TRBV14 and TRBJ2-1): EAGVTQFPSHSVIEKGQTVTLRCDPISGHDNLYWYRRVMGKEIKFLLHFVKESKQDESGMPNNRFLAERTGGTYSTLKVQPAELEDSGVYFCASSQESGGYNEQFFGPGTRLTVL.

The chain links TRBV4-3 to TRBJ2-3; 8 nucleotides match TRBD2. V trimming: 1 base; J trimming: 2 bases; junction bases outside the gene matches: 8. This CDR3 comprises 17 residues. In germline, CDR1 is LGHNA, CDR2 YSLEER. The CDR3 loop is CASSQGKAGVSTDTQYF. The CDR3 bases are TGCGCCAGCAGCCAAGGGAAAGCGGGAGTTTCCACAGATACGCAGTATTTT.

This clone was observed a few times. The V call is TRBV4-3, the J call TRBJ1-2, with a weak D call TRBD1 (6 bases). CDR3 length: 13 residues. Germline-derived CDR1 and CDR2 are LGHNA and YSLEER. V dropped 4 bases and J dropped 0 bases, with 6 bases sitting between them. The CDR3 spells CASSRQANYGYTF. CDR3 DNA sequence: TGCGCCAGCAGCCGACAGGCTAACTATGGCTACACCTTC.